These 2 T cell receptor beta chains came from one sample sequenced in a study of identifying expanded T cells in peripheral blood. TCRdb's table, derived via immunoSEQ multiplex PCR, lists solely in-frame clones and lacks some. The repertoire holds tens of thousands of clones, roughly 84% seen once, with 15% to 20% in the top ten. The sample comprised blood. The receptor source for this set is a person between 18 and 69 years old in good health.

CDR3 residues: CSVGTDPYNEQFF. In nucleotides, the CDR3 is TGCAGCGTAGGGACAGACCCTTACAATGAGCAGTTCTTC. V and J are TRBV29-1 and TRBJ2-1; 7 positions match TRBD1. CDR3 length: 13 amino acids. CDR1 is SQVTM, CDR2 ANQGSEA, per germline. After removal of 6 bases from V and 4 bases from J, the junction contained 6 bases not matched to a gene.

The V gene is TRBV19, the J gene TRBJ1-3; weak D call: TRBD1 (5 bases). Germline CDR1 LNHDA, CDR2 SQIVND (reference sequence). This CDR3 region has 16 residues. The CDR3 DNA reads TGTGTCTCTACCCAAGGGGCCCGCTGGACGGGAAACACCATATATTTT. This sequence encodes CVSTQGARWTGNTIYF.